The 2 T cell receptor beta chains in this list originate from one sample, sequenced in a study of OX40 agonist ivuxolimab in advanced cancers. Only in-frame clones appear in the TCRdb table, and some are missing; sequencing was by immunoSEQ multiplex PCR. Among around 26,000 clones listed, 65% to 90% were seen once. Sequences were derived from CD4+ or CD8+ T cells sorted from blood, sampled in a trial of the OX40 agonist ivuxolimab. The receptors come from an adult with an advanced solid tumor such as melanoma, head and neck, liver or kidney cancer.

The rearrangement uses TRBV4-1 and TRBJ2-1; 11 nucleotides align to TRBD2. CDR3 length equals 14 residues. Germline CDR1 reads MGHRA; CDR2 reads YSYEKL. With 6 bases clipped from V and 12 bases from J, the junction kept 10 bases outside the gene matches. This CDR3 is CASRPPGLAAGQFF. CDR3 sequence (DNA): TGCGCCAGCAGACCCCCGGGACTAGCGGCGGGGCAGTTCTTC.

The chain is built from TRBV6-1 and TRBJ2-1, with TRBD2 identical over 11 bases. Losses at the gene ends were 3 bases for V and 0 bases for J; bases not matched to a gene: 4. The CDR3 covers 17 residues. In germline, CDR1 is MNHNS, CDR2 SASEGT. CDR3 in amino acids: CASSELAGGFSYNEQFF. The CDR3 nucleotides are TGTGCCAGCAGTGAGCTAGCGGGGGGCTTCTCCTACAATGAGCAGTTCTTC.